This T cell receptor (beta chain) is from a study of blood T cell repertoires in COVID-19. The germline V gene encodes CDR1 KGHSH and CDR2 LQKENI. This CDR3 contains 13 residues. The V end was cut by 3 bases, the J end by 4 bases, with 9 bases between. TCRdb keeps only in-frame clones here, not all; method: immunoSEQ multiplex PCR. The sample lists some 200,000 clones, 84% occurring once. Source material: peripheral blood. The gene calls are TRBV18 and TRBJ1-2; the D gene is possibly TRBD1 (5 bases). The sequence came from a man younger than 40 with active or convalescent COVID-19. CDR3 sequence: CASSPAGSYGYTF. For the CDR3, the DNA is TGTGCCAGCTCACCTGCAGGGTCCTATGGCTACACCTTC.